Listed here are 23 T cell receptor beta chains from one sample, sequenced in a study of blood T cells in healthy people across ages. Then a second PCR, running roughly 6 to 12 cycles, was carried out with a sample-barcoded 5' primer and a J-beta primer mix. TCRdb analysed the 5' RACE reads with MiXCR anew, one entry per CDR3 protein. This table holds around 1,500,000 distinct CDR3 sequences, 35% to 45% found once. The material sequenced was blood. The source of these receptors is a woman between 18 and 29 years old in good health.

This clonotype occurred a few times. The V gene is TRBV6-5, the J gene TRBJ1-1, with unresolved D. This CDR3 region has 14 residues. Between the trimmed V and J ends, which lost 5 bases and 3 bases, there was a span of 13 bases. Germline V CDR1 and CDR2: MNHEY, SVGAGI. The CDR3 here is CASSLAGVDTEAFF. The DNA of the CDR3 is TGTGCCAGCAGTCTAGCGGGCGTGGACACTGAAGCTTTCTTT.

The chain carries TRBV28 and TRBJ2-5; tentatively, D is TRBD2 (5 bases). With 1 base removed from V and 11 bases from J, the gap between germline ends came to 17 bases. The CDR3 is 14 amino acids. Per the germline V gene, CDR1 is MDHEN and CDR2 is SYDVKM. The CDR3 sequence is CASSLFGSIWEQYF. As DNA, the CDR3 is TGTGCCAGCAGTTTATTCGGCTCTATCTGGGAGCAGTACTTC.

The chain recombines TRBV5-6 with TRBJ2-1, with 10 bases matching TRBD2. V lost 4 bases and J lost 8; bases outside the gene matches: 9. This CDR3 spans 15 amino acids. Germline-derived CDR1 and CDR2 are SGHDT and YYEEEE. CDR3 coding DNA: TGTGCCAGCAGCCTCGGACTAGCGGCTAGGGATGAGCAGTTCTTC. This sequence encodes CASSLGLAARDEQFF. Based on the CDR3 plus reference TRBV5-6 and TRBJ2-1, the full variable domain is DAGVTQSPTHLIKTRGQQVTLRCSPKSGHDTVSWYQQALGQGPQFIFQYYEEEERQRGNFPDRFSGHQFPNYSSELNVNALLLGDSALYLCASSLGLAARDEQFFGPGTRLTVL.

The CDR3 sequence is CASSVTPGGTYNEQFF. The CDR3 DNA sequence: TGTGCCAGCAGCGTGACCCCTGGCGGCACCTACAATGAGCAGTTCTTC. This chain links TRBV9 with TRBJ2-1; D is undetermined. Per the germline V gene, CDR1 is SGDLS and CDR2 is YYNGEE. V was trimmed by 2 bases and J by 2 bases, leaving 14 bases between them. The CDR3 is 16 amino acids.

This clonotype showed up just a few times. V gene TRBV20-1 combines with J gene TRBJ2-7; TRBD2 matches at 9 bases. Unmatched junction bases numbered 7, after V lost 6 bases and J lost 1 base. Germline values: CDR1 DFQATT, CDR2 SNEGSKA (reference sequence). CDR3 size: 14 residues. The CDR3 sequence: CSASSGGASYEQYF. The CDR3 DNA reads as TGCAGTGCCAGTAGCGGGGGCGCTTCCTACGAGCAGTACTTC.

The V gene is TRBV6-4, the J gene TRBJ2-3, with 13 nucleotides matching TRBD2. The CDR3 has 20 amino acids. Germline lookup yields CDR1 MRHNA and CDR2 SNTAGT. The ends lost 0 bases at V and 3 bases at J; junction bases unmatched: 12. CDR3 in amino acids: CASSDSRWELAGGGTDTQYF. The CDR3 DNA reads as TGTGCCAGCAGTGACTCGAGGTGGGAACTAGCGGGAGGGGGTACAGATACGCAGTATTTT.

The CDR3 here is CSVEGAGADNEQYF. DNA of the CDR3: TGCAGCGTTGAAGGAGCGGGAGCGGACAATGAGCAGTACTTC. The gene calls are TRBV29-1 and TRBJ2-5, with TRBD2 matching 8 bases. The CDR3 covers 14 residues. J gave up 11 bases and V 1 base, and 12 bases lay outside the gene matches. Germline assignment: CDR1 SQVTM and CDR2 ANQGSEA.

On this clonotype itself: Its ends do not fully match the called genes, so a read error is possible. The rearrangement links TRBV27 to TRBJ1-5; 7 nucleotides agree with TRBD1. CDR3 length: 16 residues. The germline V gene has CDR1 MNHEY and CDR2 SMNVEV (reference sequence). For the CDR3, the DNA is TGTGTCAGCAGTAGGAGACAGGGCGACGGCAATCAGCCCCAGCATTTT. This encodes CVSSRRQGDGNQPQHF.

This chain connects TRBV20-1 to TRBJ1-2; 12 bases match TRBD1. CDR3 size: 19 residues. Germline loops: CDR1 DFQATT, CDR2 SNEGSKA (reference sequence). V lost 1 base, J lost 1 base, and 13 bases stayed unmatched. CDR3 nucleotide sequence: TGCAGTGCTAGAGGGCCGACGGGACAGGGGGCGAGCTTTAACTATGGCTACACCTTC. This translates into CSARGPTGQGASFNYGYTF.

The chain carries TRBV3-1 and TRBJ1-1; D ambiguous. CDR3 length: 15 residues. CDR1 is LGHDT, CDR2 YNNKEL, per germline (reference sequence). V lost 0 bases, J lost 5 bases, and 13 bases lay in between. CDR3: CASSQDLGPITEAFF. CDR3 DNA: TGTGCCAGCAGCCAAGATTTAGGACCGATTACTGAAGCTTTCTTT.

This clonotype was recorded a few times. The chain couples TRBV7-3 to TRBJ1-5; TRBD1 might be the D (6 bases). The CDR3 consists of 12 residues. In germline, CDR1 is SGHTA, CDR2 FQGTGA. The V and J ends lost 4 bases and 10 bases respectively, with 11 bases between them. The CDR3 protein is CASSSQGFPQHF. The CDR3, as DNA: TGTGCCAGCAGCTCACAGGGATTCCCCCAGCATTTT.

The gene calls are TRBV12-3 or TRBV12-4 and TRBJ2-7, with 14 positions matching TRBD2. The length of the CDR3 is 17 residues. V was pared by 2 bases and J by 7 bases, with 10 bases of the junction left unmatched. CDR3 in DNA: TGTGCCAGCAGTTTACCGGGACTAGCGGGGGCTTACAATGAGCAGTACTTC. Residues: CASSLPGLAGAYNEQYF.

The CDR3 DNA reads TGTGCCAGCAGTTTTGGAAGCGGAGCACAAGAGACCCAGTACTTC. Translated, it gives CASSFGSGAQETQYF. This rearrangement joins TRBV27 to TRBJ2-5, with D possibly TRBD2 on 5 matching bases. CDR1 and CDR2 (germline): MNHEY, SMNVEV (reference sequence). CDR3 length: 15 residues. The V end was cut by 3 bases, the J end by 2 bases, with 13 bases between.

CDR3 residues: CASSPSSMNTGELFF. In DNA, the CDR3 is TGCGCCAGCAGCCCATCCTCTATGAACACCGGGGAGCTGTTTTTT. The rearrangement uses TRBV4-1 and TRBJ2-2; D is unresolved. CDR3 size: 15 residues. V was pared by 4 bases and J by 1 base, with 10 bases between. Germline CDR1 MGHRA, CDR2 YSYEKL.

The V call is TRBV4-1, the J call TRBJ2-3, with 16 bases identical to TRBD2. V lost 4 bases and J lost 7; bases outside the gene matches: 5. Germline CDR1 is MGHRA and CDR2 is YSYEKL. The CDR3 consists of 16 residues. The CDR3 reads CASSRGLAGGPHTQYF. CDR3 bases: TGCGCCAGCAGCCGGGGACTAGCGGGGGGGCCACATACGCAGTATTTT.

This clonotype was observed a few times. V and J are TRBV25-1 and TRBJ2-5, with 9 bases identical to TRBD1. This CDR3 has 15 residues. The germline gives CDR1 MGHDK, CDR2 SYGVNS. J was trimmed by 2 bases and V by 3 bases; bases with no gene match: 4. The CDR3, as DNA: TGTGCCAGCAGTGACGTGACAGGGGGGCAAGAGACCCAGTACTTC. This gives the protein CASSDVTGGQETQYF.

The sample holds a few counts of this clonotype. The gene calls are TRBV15 and TRBJ1-4; D not certain. Germline CDR1 LNHNV, CDR2 YYDKDF (reference sequence). Trimming removed 0 bases at V and 11 bases at J, with 16 bases between. The CDR3 length is 15 residues. The CDR3 protein is CATSRDGGSDLKLFF. Written as DNA, the CDR3 is TGTGCCACCAGCAGAGACGGCGGCTCAGACCTTAAACTGTTTTTT.

This chain links TRBV27 with TRBJ1-1, with 10 bases fitting TRBD1. V gave up 5 bases and J gave up 5 bases; unmatched junction bases: 11. The germline gives CDR1 MNHEY, CDR2 SMNVEV (reference sequence). The CDR3 extends over 16 amino acids. DNA of the CDR3: TGTGCCAGCAGTCCGCCCTCCGGGACAGGGGAAACTGAAGCTTTCTTT. Its translation is CASSPPSGTGETEAFF.

This clonotype was picked up a small number of times. The rearrangement links TRBV6-1 to TRBJ2-1; 11 bases are a match to TRBD2. CDR1 MNHNS and CDR2 SASEGT come from the germline V gene. Germline trimming cut 4 bases from V and 10 bases from J; bases unmatched to any gene: 12. There are 16 residues in the CDR3. The CDR3 sequence is CASSALAGGRENEQFF. For the CDR3, the DNA is TGTGCCAGCAGTGCTCTAGCGGGAGGCAGGGAAAACGAGCAGTTCTTC.

This clonotype was seen a few times. The chain links TRBV28 to TRBJ2-4; 11 nucleotides agree with TRBD2. The J call could be wrong; TRBJ2-7 is a better fit for the DNA end. Germline lookup yields CDR1 MDHEN and CDR2 SYDVKM. This CDR3 contains 15 residues. CDR3 amino acids: CASRLPSGGPSEQYF. The CDR3 nucleotides are TGTGCCAGCAGACTACCTAGCGGGGGGCCATCCGAGCAGTACTTC.

This rearrangement joins TRBV7-2 to TRBJ2-7, with TRBD2 identical over 7 bases. The CDR3 runs 15 residues. V lost 1 base, J lost 6 bases, and 9 bases stayed unmatched. Per the germline V gene, CDR1 is SGHTA and CDR2 is FQGNSA. CDR3: CASSLEGRAIGEQYF. CDR3 DNA: TGTGCCAGCAGCTTAGAGGGGAGGGCCATTGGCGAGCAGTACTTC.

The chain is built from TRBV4-2 and TRBJ1-2, with a weak D call TRBD1 (5 bases). The CDR3 sequence is 14 residues long. The germline V gene encodes CDR1 LGHNA and CDR2 YNFKEQ. V lost 3 bases, J lost 2 bases, and 10 bases lay in between. The CDR3 DNA sequence: TGTGCCAGCAGCCACCGGGGACGGAACTATGGCTACACCTTC. It specifies CASSHRGRNYGYTF.

The sample holds a few counts of this clonotype. This chain joins TRBV5-1 and TRBJ1-1; a possible D gene is TRBD1 (5 bases). This CDR3 spans 14 amino acids. The V gene's germline CDR1 is SGHRS and CDR2 YFSETQ. Trimming pared 3 bases from V and 6 bases from J, leaving 15 bases between. The CDR3 bases are TGCGCCAGCAGCTCCCAGGGTCCCCAGCCTGAAGCTTTCTTT. Translating it yields CASSSQGPQPEAFF.